The 17 T cell receptor beta chains in this list originate from one sample, sequenced in a study of cytomegalovirus exposure and HLA in healthy donors. PCR amplification relied on 60 Vbeta primers (plus 13 Jbeta primers). Produced via immunoSEQ multiplex PCR; TCRdb's table is partial and in-frame only. The sample consists of tens of thousands of clones, under 90% of them appearing once. The specimen was PBMCs. The source of these receptors is a young woman in good health and CMV-seronegative.

The rearrangement uses TRBV5-1 and TRBJ2-5; 7 bases line up with TRBD2. Germline trimming cut 1 base from V and 5 bases from J; bases unmatched to any gene: 5. The CDR3 covers 14 residues. The germline gives CDR1 SGHRS, CDR2 YFSETQ. CDR3 DNA sequence: TGCGCCAGCAGCTTGTCTCTAGCGGATGAGACCCAGTACTTC. This codes for CASSLSLADETQYF.

The rearrangement joins TRBV29-1 to TRBJ2-1, with a possible D match to TRBD2 (5 bases). The CDR3 is made up of 14 amino acids. Germline V gene data show CDR1 as SQVTM and CDR2 as ANQGSEA. The ends were cut back, 4 bases at V and 6 bases at J, with 16 bases in the middle. The CDR3 sequence: CSVGITRALNEQFF. For the CDR3, the DNA is TGCAGCGTTGGGATTACGCGGGCCCTCAATGAGCAGTTCTTC.

The CDR3 region has the DNA TGTGCCAGCAGTTTATCGCCTAGCGGGAGCACAGATGAGCAGTTCTTC. It translates to CASSLSPSGSTDEQFF. V gene TRBV27 combines with J gene TRBJ2-1; 10 bases line up with TRBD2. This CDR3 spans 16 amino acids. The ends lost 0 bases at V and 8 bases at J; junction bases unmatched: 7. Looked up from germline, CDR1 is MNHEY and CDR2 is SMNVEV (reference sequence).

V is TRBV4-2 and J is TRBJ1-5; 7 nucleotides match TRBD1. Germline V lookup: CDR1 LGHNA, CDR2 YNFKEQ. The trim removed 0 bases at V and 7 bases at J, leaving 6 bases unmatched. The CDR3 has 15 amino acids. Written as DNA, the CDR3 is TGTGCCAGCAGCCAAGACGACAGGGCCGGGCAGCCCCAGCATTTT. Translation gives CASSQDDRAGQPQHF.

The rearrangement uses TRBV6-1 and TRBJ1-3, with D maybe TRBD1 (5 bases). The CDR3 extends over 15 amino acids. Germline V gene lookup returns CDR1 MNHNS and CDR2 SASEGT. Trimming stripped 7 bases from V and 1 base from J, with 14 bases between. CDR3 nucleotides: TGTGCCAGCATGCGGGGCTTAGGGTCTGGAAACACCATATATTTT. Residues: CASMRGLGSGNTIYF.

This chain uses TRBV28 with TRBJ2-5; 7 bases are a match to TRBD1. V was pared by 4 bases and J by 4 bases, with 6 bases of the junction left unmatched. The CDR3 runs 14 residues. CDR1 is MDHEN, CDR2 SYDVKM, per germline. CDR3 loop: CASSWSQGRETQYF. The CDR3 DNA is TGTGCCAGCAGTTGGTCACAGGGGCGAGAGACCCAGTACTTC.

This chain uses TRBV6-1 with TRBJ2-3; the D is unclear. With 8 bases removed from V and 5 bases from J, the gap between germline ends came to 5 bases. Germline V gene sequence: CDR1 MNHNS, CDR2 SASEGT. This CDR3 region has 10 residues. The CDR3 reads CASSRDTQYF. For the CDR3, the DNA is TGTGCCAGCTCGAGAGATACGCAGTATTTT.

Details on this clone: The junction departs from germline at one end; a sequencing error may be responsible. The chain carries TRBV30 and TRBJ2-4; D is perhaps TRBD2 (6 bases). Germline loops: CDR1 GTSNPN, CDR2 SVGIG (reference sequence). The CDR3 consists of 15 residues. The CDR3 is CAWRGGYSAKNSQYF. In DNA form, the CDR3 reads TGTGCCTGGAGGGGGGGTTACTCAGCCAAAAACAGTCAGTACTTC.

This chain links TRBV6-1 with TRBJ2-3; 8 nucleotides align to TRBD1. CDR1 is MNHNS, CDR2 SASEGT, per germline. CDR3 length equals 14 residues. V was pared by 6 bases and J by 2 bases, with 4 bases of the junction left unmatched. The DNA of the CDR3 is TGTGCCAGCAGCCGGGACAGGCACACAGATACGCAGTATTTT. Protein: CASSRDRHTDTQYF.

The chain combines TRBV30 with TRBJ2-7; tentative D call: TRBD1 (5 bases). Trimming cost V 3 bases and J 4 bases, with 16 bases left between them. Germline CDR1 and CDR2: GTSNPN and SVGIG (reference sequence). This CDR3 contains 14 residues. The CDR3 spells CAWSPGSLQYEQYF. Written as DNA, the CDR3 is TGTGCCTGGAGCCCAGGGTCACTACAGTACGAGCAGTACTTC. Variable domain in full (rest from reference TRBV30 and TRBJ2-7): SQTIHQWPATLVQPVGSPLSLECTVEGTSNPNLYWYRQAAGRGLQLLFYSVGIGQISSEVPQNLSASRPQDRQFILSSKKLLLSDSGFYLCAWSPGSLQYEQYFGPGTRLTVT.

The chain links TRBV28 to TRBJ2-7; TRBD2 might be the D (7 bases). Germline V lookup: CDR1 MDHEN, CDR2 SYDVKM. The CDR3 contains 13 residues. Deletions cut 7 bases from V and 1 base from J, with 11 bases between. The CDR3 coding sequence is TGTGCCAGCACTCGGGGGGCTTCCTACGAGCAGTACTTC. Its translation is CASTRGASYEQYF.

V is TRBV4-2 and J is TRBJ2-1, with a weak D call TRBD2 (5 bases). Per the germline V gene, CDR1 is LGHNA and CDR2 is YNFKEQ. The CDR3 is 15 amino acids. Trimming shortened V by 1 base and J by 10 bases, and 17 bases separated the two germline ends. The CDR3, as DNA: TGTGCCAGCAGCCAAGTTCAGACTACCCTCGGCGAGCAGTTCTTC. This gives the protein CASSQVQTTLGEQFF.

The chain has TRBV19 and TRBJ2-1, with 9 bases matching TRBD2. This CDR3 has 15 amino acids. Germline lookup yields CDR1 LNHDA and CDR2 SQIVND (reference sequence). After removal of 6 bases from V and 8 bases from J, the junction contained 11 bases not matched to a gene. The CDR3 loop is CASSMGGRAVHEQFF. CDR3 bases: TGTGCCAGTAGCATGGGCGGGAGGGCCGTCCATGAGCAGTTCTTC.

This chain joins TRBV19 and TRBJ2-1, with D possibly TRBD2 on 6 matching bases. The CDR3 covers 19 residues. Germline V lookup: CDR1 LNHDA, CDR2 SQIVND (reference sequence). Between the trimmed V and J ends, which lost 1 base and 8 bases, there was a span of 27 bases. The CDR3 DNA reads TGTGCCAGTAGTATAGCCCCGGGCGGGGAATCGGGGATTGGGGATGAGCAGTTCTTC. It specifies CASSIAPGGESGIGDEQFF.

This clone was counted a single time. The rearrangement uses TRBV19 and TRBJ1-1, with 8 bases lining up with TRBD1. Trimming removed 7 bases from V and 5 bases from J; junction bases left unmatched: 9. The CDR3 runs 14 residues. Germline CDR1 and CDR2: LNHDA and SQIVND (reference sequence). DNA of the CDR3: TGTGCCAGTAACCCTCAGGGGGCAGGTACTGAAGCTTTCTTT. Its protein is CASNPQGAGTEAFF.

This chain links TRBV7-6 with TRBJ2-7, with 12 bases identical to TRBD2. The V segment lost 5 bases and the J segment 0 bases; nucleotides outside the gene matches: 2. The CDR3 is 15 amino acids. The germline V gene encodes CDR1 SGHVS and CDR2 FNYEAQ. CDR3 loop: CASSRTSGNSYEQYF. As DNA, the CDR3 is TGTGCCAGCAGCAGGACTAGCGGGAACTCCTACGAGCAGTACTTC.

The gene calls are TRBV29-1 and TRBJ2-7; 7 bases fit TRBD1. Losses at the gene ends were 6 bases for V and 2 bases for J; bases not matched to a gene: 10. CDR1 is SQVTM, CDR2 ANQGSEA, per germline. CDR3 size: 14 residues. The CDR3 loop is CSVGEDRVPYEQYF. The CDR3 nucleotides read TGCAGCGTGGGAGAAGACAGGGTCCCCTACGAGCAGTACTTC.